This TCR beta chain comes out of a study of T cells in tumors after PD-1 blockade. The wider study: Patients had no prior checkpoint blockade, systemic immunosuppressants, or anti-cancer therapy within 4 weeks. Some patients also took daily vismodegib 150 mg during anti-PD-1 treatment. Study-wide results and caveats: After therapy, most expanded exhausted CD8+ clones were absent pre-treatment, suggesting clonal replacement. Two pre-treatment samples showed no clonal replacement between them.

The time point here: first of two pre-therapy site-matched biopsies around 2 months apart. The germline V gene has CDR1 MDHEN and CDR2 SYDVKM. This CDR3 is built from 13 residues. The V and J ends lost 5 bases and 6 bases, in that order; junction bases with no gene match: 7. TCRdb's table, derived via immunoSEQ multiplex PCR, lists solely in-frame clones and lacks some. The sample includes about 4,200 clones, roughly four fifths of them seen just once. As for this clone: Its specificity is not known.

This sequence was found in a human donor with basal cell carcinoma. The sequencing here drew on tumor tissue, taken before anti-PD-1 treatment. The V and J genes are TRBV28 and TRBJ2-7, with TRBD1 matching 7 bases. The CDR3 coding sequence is TGTGCCAGCAGTATGACAGGGAAGCCCGAGCAGTACTTC. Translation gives CASSMTGKPEQYF.